This T cell receptor (beta chain) was sequenced during a study of cytomegalovirus exposure and HLA in healthy donors. The PCR ran on 60 Vbeta and 13 Jbeta primers. Repertoires were generated with immunoSEQ multiplex PCR, while TCRdb's copy carries only in-frame clones and drops some. The sample shows more than 85,000 clones, 79% of them seen only once. Trimming removed 7 bases at V and 7 bases at J, with 14 bases between. Germline V gene data show CDR1 as SQVTM and CDR2 as ANQGSEA. The length of the CDR3 is 12 residues. The V gene is TRBV29-1, the J gene TRBJ2-1; possibly TRBD1 for D (5 bases). Sample: PBMCs. This TCR was recovered from a male donor in good health and CMV-seropositive. CDR3 in DNA: TGCAGCGCTGGGGCAGGTCGAAATGAGCAGTTCTTC. Protein sequence: CSAGAGRNEQFF.